Listed here are 11 T cell receptor beta chains from one sample, sequenced in a study of technical replicates of blood from a handful of donors. The table came from immunoSEQ multiplex PCR; TCRdb's copy has only in-frame clones and leaves some out. The repertoire has some 58,000 clones, 94% of them found once; the top ten carry about 0.2%. Sample: T cells isolated from PBMCs. The receptors shown here come from a human donor in good health.

In this sample, this clone turned up once. The rearrangement joins TRBV7-2 to TRBJ2-7; D is perhaps TRBD2 (7 bases). Trimming removed 5 bases from V and 2 bases from J, with 16 bases in between. The CDR3 has 15 residues. CDR1 and CDR2 (germline): SGHTA, FQGNSA. The CDR3: CASSHPRGGPYEQYF. The CDR3 DNA follows: TGTGCCAGCAGCCACCCCAGGGGAGGGCCCTACGAGCAGTACTTC.

J is TRBJ2-3 and V is TRBV29-1; 10 positions match TRBD2. The J segment lost 4 bases and the V segment lost 7 bases, leaving 8 bases of the junction unmatched. Germline CDR1 reads SQVTM; CDR2 reads ANQGSEA. This CDR3 region has 14 residues. The CDR3 spells CSADSGGWPDTQYF. The DNA of the CDR3 is TGCAGCGCCGATAGCGGGGGGTGGCCAGATACGCAGTATTTT.

The V gene is TRBV5-1, the J gene TRBJ2-2; D is ambiguous. The CDR3 sequence is 14 residues long. The germline CDR1 and CDR2 sequences are SGHRS and YFSETQ. The ends were cut back, 2 bases at V and 1 base at J, with 6 bases in the middle. CDR3: CASSFLENTGELFF. The CDR3 nucleotides read TGCGCCAGCAGCTTCCTAGAGAACACCGGGGAGCTGTTTTTT.

In its sample, this clone was seen once. This chain connects TRBV7-2 to TRBJ1-4; D may be TRBD1 (6 bases). The germline V and J ends were trimmed by 1 base and 1 base, with 7 bases remaining between them. The CDR3 extends over 15 amino acids. Germline-derived CDR1 and CDR2 are SGHTA and FQGNSA. The CDR3 sequence: CASSLVGQTNEKLFF. The CDR3 bases are TGTGCCAGCAGCTTAGTGGGACAAACTAATGAAAAACTGTTTTTT. Filled out from reference TRBV7-2 and TRBJ1-4, the complete variable domain reads GAGVSQSPSNKVTEKGKDVELRCDPISGHTALYWYRQSLGQGLEFLIYFQGNSAPDKSGLPSDRFSAERTGGSVSTLTIQRTQQEDSAVYLCASSLVGQTNEKLFFGSGTQLSVL.

The V and J genes are TRBV10-3 and TRBJ1-1; 7 nucleotides agree with TRBD1. This CDR3 comprises 15 residues. Germline V gene sequence: CDR1 ENHRY, CDR2 SYGVKD. Losses at the gene ends were 5 bases for V and 4 bases for J; bases not matched to a gene: 10. The CDR3 DNA reads TGTGCCATCAGTCTGGAAGGGGGCTCAAGCACTGAAGCTTTCTTT. It encodes CAISLEGGSSTEAFF.

The CDR3 loop is CASKYRRGRGMSNQPQHF. The CDR3 nucleotides are TGTGCCAGCAAATACCGTAGGGGGCGGGGTATGAGCAATCAGCCCCAGCATTTT. V gene TRBV28 combines with J gene TRBJ1-5, with 7 nucleotides matching TRBD1. The CDR3 totals 18 residues. The germline V gene has CDR1 MDHEN and CDR2 SYDVKM. J lost 1 base, V lost 7 bases, and 16 bases had no gene match.

The CDR3: CASSLEVYVGGIQYF. DNA for the CDR3: TGTGCCAGCAGCTTAGAGGTCTACGTAGGGGGCATTCAGTACTTC. The rearrangement links TRBV11-2 to TRBJ2-4, with D possibly matching TRBD1 (6 bases). Germline values: CDR1 SGHAT, CDR2 FQNNGV. Trimming shortened V by 0 bases and J by 9 bases, and 15 bases separated the two germline ends. There are 15 residues in the CDR3.

As regards this clone: Mismatch with germline at one junction end may stem from a read error. Other nucleotide sequences in the sample specify the same CDR3. V is TRBV6-5 and J is TRBJ2-7, with D possibly being TRBD2 (5 bases). The V gene's germline CDR1 is MNHEY and CDR2 SVGAGI. There are 13 residues in the CDR3. CDR3 coding DNA: TGTGCCAGCAGCTACTCCGCGGGCTACGAGCAGTACTTC. Translating it yields CASSYSAGYEQYF.

The J gene is TRBJ1-5, the V gene TRBV6-6, with D maybe TRBD1 (5 bases). V was cut by 0 bases and J by 6 bases, with 15 bases left in between. Germline CDR1 is MNHNY and CDR2 is SVGAGI (reference sequence). This CDR3 has 16 residues. DNA of the CDR3: TGTGCCAGCAGTTACTCACAGGCGGCCAGTGGTCAGCCCCAGCATTTT. This gives the protein CASSYSQAASGQPQHF.

V and J are TRBV23-1 and TRBJ2-1; 11 bases match TRBD2. TRBV23-1 is annotated as an ORF whose role is uncertain. The CDR3 covers 19 residues. Germline trimming cut 0 bases from V and 0 bases from J; bases unmatched to any gene: 7. DNA of the CDR3: TGCGCCAGCAGTCAATCGCCCCGTCTAGCGGGAGGCTCCTACAATGAGCAGTTCTTC. Amino acids: CASSQSPRLAGGSYNEQFF.

V gene TRBV7-6 combines with J gene TRBJ2-1; D is ambiguous. The CDR3 totals 17 residues. From germline, CDR1 is SGHVS and CDR2 FNYEAQ. Deletions cut 0 bases from V and 0 bases from J, with 12 bases between. CDR3: CASSLANLGGSYNEQFF. CDR3 nucleotide sequence: TGTGCCAGCAGCTTAGCTAATCTCGGTGGCTCCTACAATGAGCAGTTCTTC.